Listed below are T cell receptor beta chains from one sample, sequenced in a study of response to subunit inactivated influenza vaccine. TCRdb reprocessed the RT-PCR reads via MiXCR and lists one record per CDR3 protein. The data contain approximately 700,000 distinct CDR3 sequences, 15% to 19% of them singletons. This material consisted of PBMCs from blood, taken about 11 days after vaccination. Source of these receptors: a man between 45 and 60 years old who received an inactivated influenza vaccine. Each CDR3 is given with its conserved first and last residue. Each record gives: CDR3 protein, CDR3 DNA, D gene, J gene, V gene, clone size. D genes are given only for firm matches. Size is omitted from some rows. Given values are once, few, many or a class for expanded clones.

CDR3aa: CASSLGGSGVAQPQHF
CDR3nt: TGCGCCAGCAGCTTGGGGGGGTCAGGGGTAGCTCAGCCCCAGCATTTT
d_gene: .
j_gene: TRBJ1-5
v_gene: TRBV5-1
abundance: .

CDR3aa: CASGRTPEPYEQYF
CDR3nt: TGTGCCAGCGGACGTACCCCGGAGCCCTACGAGCAGTACTTC
d_gene: .
j_gene: TRBJ2-7
v_gene: TRBV9
abundance: .

CDR3aa: CASSPDRLGANVLTF
CDR3nt: TGCGCCAGCAGCCCGGACAGGCTCGGGGCCAACGTCCTGACTTTC
d_gene: TRBD1
j_gene: TRBJ2-6
v_gene: TRBV5-1
abundance: few

CDR3aa: CASSHYYGGPGEQYF
CDR3nt: TGTGCCAGCAGCCACTACTACGGGGGGCCGGGCGAGCAGTACTTC
d_gene: .
j_gene: TRBJ2-7
v_gene: TRBV6-2/TRBV6-3
abundance: many

CDR3aa: CASSFRGGTNYGYTF
CDR3nt: TGCGCCAGCAGCTTTCGAGGGGGTACTAACTATGGCTACACCTTC
d_gene: .
j_gene: TRBJ1-2
v_gene: TRBV5-1
abundance: .

CDR3aa: CASSYLGTGGTEAFF
CDR3nt: TGTGCCAGCAGTTACCTCGGGACAGGGGGCACTGAAGCTTTCTTT
d_gene: TRBD1
j_gene: TRBJ1-1
v_gene: TRBV6-5
abundance: few

CDR3aa: CAISGDLEGSPLHF
CDR3nt: TGTGCCATCAGTGGGGACCTGGAGGGTTCACCCCTCCACTTT
d_gene: .
j_gene: TRBJ1-6
v_gene: TRBV10-3
abundance: .

CDR3aa: CSSRVGSTDTQYF
CDR3nt: TGCAGCTCCAGAGTGGGGAGCACAGATACGCAGTATTTT
d_gene: .
j_gene: TRBJ2-3
v_gene: TRBV29-1
abundance: .

CDR3aa: CASSQGTGRQYF
CDR3nt: TGTGCCAGCAGTCAAGGGACAGGGAGGCAGTACTTC
d_gene: TRBD1
j_gene: TRBJ2-7
v_gene: TRBV6-5
abundance: .

CDR3aa: CASSQDAQGSDQPQHF
CDR3nt: TGTGCCAGCAGCCAAGATGCCCAGGGGAGCGATCAGCCCCAGCATTTT
d_gene: .
j_gene: TRBJ1-5
v_gene: TRBV4-2
abundance: .

CDR3aa: CSARDPGHLSYNEQFF
CDR3nt: TGCAGTGCTAGAGATCCCGGACACCTCTCCTACAATGAGCAGTTCTTC
d_gene: .
j_gene: TRBJ2-1
v_gene: TRBV20-1
abundance: few

CDR3aa: CATSLGGGYEQYF
CDR3nt: TGTGCCACGAGCCTTGGGGGGGGCTACGAGCAGTACTTC
d_gene: TRBD2
j_gene: TRBJ2-7
v_gene: TRBV15
abundance: .

CDR3aa: CASSSHLGYTF
CDR3nt: TGTGCCAGCTCGAGCCACCTTGGCTACACCTTC
d_gene: .
j_gene: TRBJ1-2
v_gene: TRBV2
abundance: .

CDR3aa: CASSQVTGQGIYEQYF
CDR3nt: TGCGCCAGCAGCCAAGTTACGGGACAGGGTATCTACGAGCAGTACTTC
d_gene: TRBD1
j_gene: TRBJ2-7
v_gene: TRBV4-3
abundance: many

CDR3aa: CPNTEAFF
CDR3nt: TGCCCTAACACTGAAGCTTTCTTT
d_gene: .
j_gene: TRBJ1-1
v_gene: TRBV28
abundance: few

CDR3aa: CSVVPGPEQFF
CDR3nt: TGCAGCGTTGTCCCTGGACCCGAGCAGTTCTTC
d_gene: .
j_gene: TRBJ2-1
v_gene: TRBV29-1
abundance: few

CDR3aa: CASSLISGTKTGNEQFF
CDR3nt: TGTGCCAGCAGCTTGATATCCGGGACCAAAACGGGGAATGAGCAGTTCTTC
d_gene: .
j_gene: TRBJ2-1
v_gene: TRBV5-6
abundance: few

CDR3aa: CASSGMPGQGLPEAFF
CDR3nt: TGTGCCAGCAGCGGGATGCCGGGACAGGGTTTACCTGAAGCTTTCTTT
d_gene: TRBD1
j_gene: TRBJ1-1
v_gene: TRBV2
abundance: few

CDR3aa: CSSWGGGNEQFF
CDR3nt: TGCAGTTCCTGGGGGGGAGGCAATGAGCAGTTCTTC
d_gene: TRBD2
j_gene: TRBJ2-1
v_gene: TRBV20-1
abundance: .

CDR3aa: CTSRTGTGTSGDYNEQFF
CDR3nt: TGTACCAGCAGGACCGGGACAGGGACTAGCGGGGACTACAATGAGCAGTTCTTC
d_gene: TRBD2
j_gene: TRBJ2-1
v_gene: TRBV2
abundance: .

CDR3aa: CASSWDRGYWETQYF
CDR3nt: TGTGCCAGCAGCTGGGACAGGGGGTATTGGGAGACCCAGTACTTC
d_gene: TRBD1
j_gene: TRBJ2-5
v_gene: TRBV7-4
abundance: few

CDR3aa: CASRGTGPRPISGNTIYF
CDR3nt: TGTGCCAGCAGGGGGACAGGCCCTCGACCAATCTCTGGAAACACCATATATTTT
d_gene: TRBD1
j_gene: TRBJ1-3
v_gene: TRBV12-3/TRBV12-4
abundance: few

CDR3aa: CASSSPYRYLKEQETQYF
CDR3nt: TGCGCCAGCAGCTCACCCTACAGGTATTTGAAGGAACAAGAGACCCAGTACTTC
d_gene: .
j_gene: TRBJ2-5
v_gene: TRBV5-1
abundance: .

CDR3aa: CSVAIGPATNEKLFF
CDR3nt: TGCAGCGTTGCGATCGGCCCTGCAACTAATGAAAAACTGTTTTTT
d_gene: .
j_gene: TRBJ1-4
v_gene: TRBV29-1
abundance: .

CDR3aa: CSVERRTGVYNEQFF
CDR3nt: TGCAGCGTTGAGAGGAGGACAGGCGTCTACAATGAGCAGTTCTTC
d_gene: TRBD1
j_gene: TRBJ2-1
v_gene: TRBV29-1
abundance: .

CDR3aa: CASRFLGEAGELFF
CDR3nt: TGTGCCAGCAGGTTCCTGGGGGAAGCCGGGGAGCTGTTTTTT
d_gene: .
j_gene: TRBJ2-2
v_gene: TRBV12-3/TRBV12-4
abundance: .

CDR3aa: CASSPRPTEQFF
CDR3nt: TGTGCCAGCAGCCCCCGACCAACTGAGCAGTTCTTC
d_gene: .
j_gene: TRBJ2-1
v_gene: TRBV7-2
abundance: .

CDR3aa: CASSPLGQGGETQYF
CDR3nt: TGTGCCAGCAGCCCCCTCGGACAGGGCGGAGAGACCCAGTACTTC
d_gene: TRBD1
j_gene: TRBJ2-5
v_gene: TRBV7-8
abundance: .

CDR3aa: CSAPPLGQAHNEQFF
CDR3nt: TGCAGTGCCCCCCCTCTGGGACAAGCGCACAATGAGCAGTTCTTC
d_gene: .
j_gene: TRBJ2-1
v_gene: TRBV20-1
abundance: many

CDR3aa: CASSHGGDRDEKLFF
CDR3nt: TGTGCCAGCAGTCACGGGGGGGACAGGGATGAAAAACTGTTTTTT
d_gene: TRBD1
j_gene: TRBJ1-4
v_gene: TRBV12-3/TRBV12-4
abundance: few

CDR3aa: CSAFFETQYF
CDR3nt: TGCAGCGCCTTTTTTGAGACCCAGTACTTC
d_gene: .
j_gene: TRBJ2-5
v_gene: TRBV29-1
abundance: few

CDR3aa: CASSFSGTSGYTF
CDR3nt: TGTGCCAGCAGCTTCTCCGGGACAAGCGGCTACACCTTC
d_gene: .
j_gene: TRBJ1-2
v_gene: TRBV5-6
abundance: .

CDR3aa: CSVHDSGSMTDTQYF
CDR3nt: TGCAGTGTTCACGATAGCGGGAGTATGACAGATACGCAGTATTTT
d_gene: TRBD2
j_gene: TRBJ2-3
v_gene: TRBV20-1
abundance: few

CDR3aa: CASRWDGTDTQYF
CDR3nt: TGTGCCAGCAGGTGGGACGGCACAGATACGCAGTATTTT
d_gene: .
j_gene: TRBJ2-3
v_gene: TRBV28
abundance: many

CDR3aa: CASSSQGRELNTEAFF
CDR3nt: TGTGCCAGCAGTTCCCAGGGTAGGGAGCTGAACACTGAAGCTTTCTTT
d_gene: .
j_gene: TRBJ1-1
v_gene: TRBV27
abundance: .

CDR3aa: CASRPTGGWQPQHF
CDR3nt: TGTGCCAGCAGACCCACAGGGGGTTGGCAGCCCCAGCATTTT
d_gene: TRBD1
j_gene: TRBJ1-5
v_gene: TRBV6-1
abundance: many

CDR3aa: CASSYGRDLRPSSYEQYF
CDR3nt: TGTGCCAGCAGTTACGGGAGGGACCTCAGACCAAGCTCCTACGAGCAGTACTTC
d_gene: TRBD2
j_gene: TRBJ2-7
v_gene: TRBV6-7
abundance: .

CDR3aa: CASSLDRGTGELFF
CDR3nt: TGCGCCAGCAGCTTGGACAGGGGCACCGGGGAGCTGTTTTTT
d_gene: TRBD1
j_gene: TRBJ2-2
v_gene: TRBV5-1
abundance: many

CDR3aa: CSAHMSYNEQFF
CDR3nt: TGCAGTGCTCATATGTCATACAATGAGCAGTTCTTC
d_gene: .
j_gene: TRBJ2-1
v_gene: TRBV20-1
abundance: .

CDR3aa: CSVEGLRYGYTF
CDR3nt: TGCAGCGTTGAAGGCCTGCGCTATGGCTACACCTTC
d_gene: .
j_gene: TRBJ1-2
v_gene: TRBV29-1
abundance: few

CDR3aa: CSASGTHAGSREQYF
CDR3nt: TGCAGTGCTAGCGGGACCCACGCCGGCAGTAGAGAGCAGTACTTC
d_gene: .
j_gene: TRBJ2-7
v_gene: TRBV20-1
abundance: few

CDR3aa: CSARLGNYYEQYF
CDR3nt: TGCAGTGCTAGGCTGGGTAACTACTACGAGCAGTACTTC
d_gene: .
j_gene: TRBJ2-7
v_gene: TRBV20-1
abundance: many

CDR3aa: CASSRQGSANEQFF
CDR3nt: TGTGCCAGCTCGAGACAGGGGTCAGCCAATGAGCAGTTCTTC
d_gene: TRBD1
j_gene: TRBJ2-1
v_gene: TRBV27
abundance: few